A selection of T cell receptor beta chains follows, all from one sample in a study of Graves' ophthalmopathy and Graves' hyperthyroidism. TCRdb reprocessed the multiplex PCR reads with MiXCR, giving one entry per CDR3 protein. In the table there are 650,000 to 800,000 distinct CDR3 sequences, more than 40% of which are singletons. The sample taken for sequencing was peripheral blood. The receptors derive from an adult man with Graves' ophthalmopathy. The conserved cysteine and the conserved F or W are not part of the CDR3 here. Fields, in order: V gene, CDR3 length, J gene, CDR3 protein.

v_call: TRBV19; cdr3_length: 12; j_call: TRBJ2-7; cdr3_aa: ASSASGVSYEQY
v_call: TRBV29-1; cdr3_length: 8; j_call: TRBJ1-2; cdr3_aa: SLGLRGYT
v_call: TRBV20-1; cdr3_length: 12; j_call: TRBJ2-7; cdr3_aa: SAMRLAGGREQY
v_call: TRBV10-2; cdr3_length: 12; j_call: TRBJ2-2; cdr3_aa: ASKGQGNTGELF
v_call: TRBV30; cdr3_length: 12; j_call: TRBJ1-6; cdr3_aa: AWSRDSVNSPLH
v_call: TRBV20-1; cdr3_length: 12; j_call: TRBJ2-5; cdr3_aa: SARDSRAAETQY
v_call: TRBV19; cdr3_length: 12; j_call: TRBJ1-6; cdr3_aa: ASTEDRVNSPLH
v_call: TRBV25-1; cdr3_length: 13; j_call: TRBJ2-2; cdr3_aa: ASSPSRANTEELF
v_call: TRBV30; cdr3_length: 10; j_call: TRBJ2-7; cdr3_aa: AWRQSSYEQY
v_call: TRBV25-1; cdr3_length: 11; j_call: TRBJ1-3; cdr3_aa: ASSELPRNTIY
v_call: TRBV5-1; cdr3_length: 12; j_call: TRBJ1-1; cdr3_aa: ASSVDRQDTEAF
v_call: TRBV19; cdr3_length: 14; j_call: TRBJ2-7; cdr3_aa: ASSPTPSSDPYEQY
v_call: TRBV4-2; cdr3_length: 12; j_call: TRBJ2-2; cdr3_aa: ASTPRADTGELF
v_call: TRBV5-6; cdr3_length: 11; j_call: TRBJ2-7; cdr3_aa: ASSPGPGDEQY
v_call: TRBV7-2; cdr3_length: 11; j_call: TRBJ1-1; cdr3_aa: ASSSQADTEAF
v_call: TRBV12-3/TRBV12-4; cdr3_length: 11; j_call: TRBJ1-4; cdr3_aa: ASNQGGAEKLF
v_call: TRBV20-1; cdr3_length: 13; j_call: TRBJ2-2; cdr3_aa: SVRDRASNTGELF
v_call: TRBV13; cdr3_length: 12; j_call: TRBJ1-2; cdr3_aa: ASSLDDRDNGYT
v_call: TRBV7-2; cdr3_length: 13; j_call: TRBJ1-5; cdr3_aa: ASSLEGASNQPQH
v_call: TRBV6-1; cdr3_length: 12; j_call: TRBJ2-5; cdr3_aa: ASSYRVTQETQY
v_call: TRBV6-6; cdr3_length: 17; j_call: TRBJ2-7; cdr3_aa: ASSYLVLTSSGGAYEQY
v_call: TRBV5-1; cdr3_length: 15; j_call: TRBJ1-1; cdr3_aa: ASSWHERGHEILEAF
v_call: TRBV2; cdr3_length: 12; j_call: TRBJ2-5; cdr3_aa: AGSLGRIRNTQY
v_call: TRBV10-3; cdr3_length: 10; j_call: TRBJ1-6; cdr3_aa: ARLQEGSPLH
v_call: TRBV19; cdr3_length: 13; j_call: TRBJ1-5; cdr3_aa: ASSVDLGPAQPQH
v_call: TRBV7-2; cdr3_length: 11; j_call: TRBJ1-3; cdr3_aa: ASSFGQGGGIY
v_call: TRBV7-9; cdr3_length: 13; j_call: TRBJ1-1; cdr3_aa: ASSLNRGSEPEAF
v_call: TRBV3-1; cdr3_length: 15; j_call: TRBJ2-5; cdr3_aa: ASGQAFSGKSTETQY
v_call: TRBV7-8; cdr3_length: 14; j_call: TRBJ2-7; cdr3_aa: ASSLITSGSSYEQY
v_call: TRBV20-1; cdr3_length: 10; j_call: TRBJ2-7; cdr3_aa: SASGGPREQY
v_call: TRBV9; cdr3_length: 13; j_call: TRBJ1-2; cdr3_aa: ASSVDVNSFYGYT
v_call: TRBV7-2; cdr3_length: 11; j_call: TRBJ1-5; cdr3_aa: ASSLGISQPQH
v_call: TRBV7-9; cdr3_length: 13; j_call: TRBJ1-1; cdr3_aa: ASSDPGLLNTEAF
v_call: TRBV10-3; cdr3_length: 12; j_call: TRBJ1-2; cdr3_aa: ASSYGQGLGGYT
v_call: TRBV6-4; cdr3_length: 15; j_call: TRBJ1-1; cdr3_aa: ASSDFSGTGARAEAF
v_call: TRBV6-2/TRBV6-3; cdr3_length: 13; j_call: TRBJ2-5; cdr3_aa: ASSYSRIRGQTQY
v_call: TRBV19; cdr3_length: 11; j_call: TRBJ1-1; cdr3_aa: ASSNRRNTEAF
v_call: TRBV6-5; cdr3_length: 13; j_call: TRBJ1-2; cdr3_aa: ASSLTGGITYGYT
v_call: TRBV19; cdr3_length: 13; j_call: TRBJ1-5; cdr3_aa: ASSQGPDSNQPQH
v_call: TRBV2; cdr3_length: 10; j_call: TRBJ2-7; cdr3_aa: ASWDRGYEQY
v_call: TRBV7-2; cdr3_length: 14; j_call: TRBJ2-2; cdr3_aa: ASSLLQGQDDGELF
v_call: TRBV4-1; cdr3_length: 13; j_call: TRBJ1-1; cdr3_aa: ASSQRGGRNTEAF